Below are 27 T cell receptor beta chains sequenced from a single sample in a study of T cells in Graves' hyperthyroidism and ophthalmopathy. Amplification targeted TCR beta CDR3 regions from RNA transcripts. An initial round of RT-PCR targeting the TCR CDR3 relied on the HTBI primer set. TCRdb re-called the multiplex PCR reads through MiXCR, storing one row per CDR3 protein. Of about 640,000 distinct CDR3 sequences in the sample, less than 25% were seen once. Sequencing input: blood. Receptors were obtained from a man aged 25 to 40 with Graves' ophthalmopathy.

This clonotype was counted between two and nine times. The chain recombines TRBV28 with TRBJ1-2; tentatively, D is TRBD1 (5 bases). The V end lost 8 bases, the J end lost 8 bases, and 21 bases lay between the germline ends. From germline, CDR1 is MDHEN and CDR2 SYDVKM. CDR3 length: 14 amino acids. The chain's CDR3 is CASGPPQAIGGYTF. As DNA, the CDR3 is TGTGCCAGCGGACCACCACAGGCTATCGGGGGCTACACCTTC.

In this sample, this clonotype turned up a few times. CDR3: CASSLIPGIMNTEAFF. CDR3 nucleotide sequence: TGTGCCAGCAGCTTGATCCCGGGGATAATGAACACTGAAGCTTTCTTT. The chain is built from TRBV7-8 and TRBJ1-1; no clear D gene. This CDR3 comprises 16 residues. In germline, CDR1 is SGHVS, CDR2 FQNEAQ. Between the trimmed V and J ends, which lost 3 bases and 0 bases, there was a span of 14 bases.

This clonotype was seen many times. The CDR3 is CASSPSARSGRPYEQYF. CDR3 sequence (DNA): TGCGCCAGCAGCCCCTCTGCTAGGAGCGGGAGGCCCTACGAGCAGTACTTC. The V call is TRBV4-1, the J call TRBJ2-7; 9 bases align to TRBD2. The CDR3 is 17 amino acids. CDR1 is MGHRA, CDR2 YSYEKL, per germline. V was pared by 4 bases and J by 2 bases, with 12 bases of the junction left unmatched.

There are a few counts of this clonotype. The germline gene is not matched at one end of the junction; a read error may be the cause. This chain joins TRBV5-1 and TRBJ2-1; 7 bases are shared with TRBD2. Per the germline V gene, CDR1 is SGHRS and CDR2 is YFSETQ. This CDR3 has 12 residues. The CDR3 DNA follows: TGTGCCAGCAGCTTGGGAGGGCTTGAGCAGTTCTTC. Translation: CASSLGGLEQFF.

The chain has TRBV3-1 and TRBJ2-7, with D tentatively TRBD2 (5 bases). CDR1 and CDR2 (germline): LGHDT, YNNKEL (reference sequence). The CDR3 contains 12 residues. V dropped 6 bases and J dropped 7 bases, with 13 bases sitting between them. CDR3 amino acids: CASRGSREEQYF. In DNA form, the CDR3 reads TGTGCCAGCAGGGGTTCAAGGGAGGAGCAGTACTTC.

This clonotype was observed many times. The chain employs TRBV3-1 and TRBJ2-3; TRBD2 agrees at 10 bases. Germline V lookup: CDR1 LGHDT, CDR2 YNNKEL (reference sequence). This CDR3 spans 16 amino acids. J lost 2 bases, V lost 0 bases, and 2 bases had no gene match. CDR3 nucleotide sequence: TGTGCCAGCAGCCAAGATCTAGCGGGGGTCACAGATACGCAGTATTTT. The encoded protein is CASSQDLAGVTDTQYF.

Only a few counts were recorded for this clonotype. The chain recombines TRBV6-2 or TRBV6-3 with TRBJ2-1, with a tentative D call TRBD2 (6 bases). Germline V gene data show CDR1 as MNHEY and CDR2 as SVGEGT. Between the trimmed V and J ends, which lost 5 bases and 6 bases, there was a span of 14 bases. The CDR3 runs to 14 residues. The CDR3 nucleotides read TGTGCCAGCAGTCCCGGTCTCGGGGGCAATGAGCAGTTCTTC. It is translated as CASSPGLGGNEQFF.

This clonotype was counted only a few times. The chain recombines TRBV24-1 with TRBJ1-2, with D possibly being TRBD1 (5 bases). Trimming removed 4 bases from V and 8 bases from J, with 13 bases in between. This CDR3 has 13 residues. Germline V CDR1 and CDR2: KGHDR, SFDVKD. CDR3 nucleotides: TGTGCCACCAGTGACCTGGGTCGGGACGGCTACACCTTC. Encoded protein: CATSDLGRDGYTF.

The rearrangement joins TRBV20-1 to TRBJ1-1; no definite D call. Trimming shortened V by 4 bases and J by 2 bases, and 5 bases separated the two germline ends. The CDR3 length is 11 residues. Per germline, CDR1 DFQATT and CDR2 SNEGSKA (reference sequence). The DNA of the CDR3 is TGCAGTGCTAAGACAAACACTGAAGCTTTCTTT. This codes for CSAKTNTEAFF.

This clonotype occurred many times. The V gene is TRBV11-2, the J gene TRBJ2-2, with D perhaps matching TRBD2 (6 bases). CDR1 SGHAT and CDR2 FQNNGV come from the germline V gene. The CDR3 totals 15 residues. V was pared by 8 bases and J by 2 bases, with 15 bases between. The CDR3 loop is CASGPGTSNTGELFF. DNA for the CDR3: TGTGCCAGCGGTCCCGGGACTTCTAACACCGGGGAGCTGTTTTTT. Looking up the rest from reference TRBV11-2 and TRBJ2-2 gives the full variable domain: EAGVAQSPRYKIIEKRQSVAFWCNPISGHATLYWYQQILGQGPKLLIQFQNNGVVDDSQLPKDRFSAERLKGVDSTLKIQPAKLEDSAVYLCASGPGTSNTGELFFGEGSRLTVL.

The rearrangement links TRBV6-1 to TRBJ2-3; 13 bases align to TRBD2. The ends lost 7 bases at V and 2 bases at J; junction bases unmatched: 9. This CDR3 comprises 17 residues. Germline CDR1 reads MNHNS; CDR2 reads SASEGT. CDR3 residues: CASIGLAGVDLTDTQYF. The CDR3 region has the DNA TGTGCCAGCATCGGACTAGCGGGAGTAGACCTCACAGATACGCAGTATTTT.

A word on this clonotype: With a much larger clone just one base away, this may be a read error. The rearrangement links TRBV5-1 to TRBJ2-1; TRBD1 or TRBD2 may be the D gene (7 bases each). Germline lookup yields CDR1 SGHRS and CDR2 YFSETQ. Trimming cost V 3 bases and J 2 bases, with 12 bases left between them. This CDR3 contains 15 residues. The CDR3 region has the DNA TGCGCCAGCAGCTGGGGAGGGGGCCCCTACAATGAGCAGTTCTTC. Protein product: CASSWGGGPYNEQFF.

This chain joins TRBV6-1 and TRBJ1-1; D call uncertain. This CDR3 region has 12 residues. Germline V gene sequence: CDR1 MNHNS, CDR2 SASEGT. V was clipped by 7 bases and J by 0 bases, with 6 bases between them. CDR3 protein: CASISMNTEAFF. The CDR3 DNA reads TGTGCCAGCATCAGCATGAACACTGAAGCTTTCTTT.

In its sample, this clonotype was seen many times. This chain's CDR3 is CASSLSPLARAYEQYF. The CDR3 DNA follows: TGTGCCAGCAGTTTAAGCCCACTAGCGAGAGCCTACGAGCAGTACTTC. The chain recombines TRBV12-3 or TRBV12-4 with TRBJ2-7, with 7 bases identical to TRBD2. The CDR3 consists of 16 residues. V dropped 2 bases and J dropped 2; count of bases not matched to a gene: 9.

The table lists this clonotype with many counts. V is TRBV20-1 and J is TRBJ2-3; 12 bases match TRBD2. The germline gives CDR1 DFQATT, CDR2 SNEGSKA (reference sequence). Germline trimming cut 2 bases from V and 1 base from J; bases unmatched to any gene: 4. The CDR3 runs 16 residues. This CDR3 reads CSARLAGGPGTDTQYF. The DNA of the CDR3 is TGCAGTGCTAGACTAGCGGGAGGGCCCGGCACAGATACGCAGTATTTT.

The chain is built from TRBV5-1 and TRBJ2-7; TRBD1 is a possible D gene (5 bases). Germline assignment: CDR1 SGHRS and CDR2 YFSETQ. The ends were cut back, 5 bases at V and 3 bases at J, with 18 bases in the middle. This CDR3 is built from 15 residues. CDR3 bases: TGCGCCAGCAGTGGGGCAGACAGTTTTAGCTACGAGCAGTACTTC. Protein: CASSGADSFSYEQYF. The full variable domain, its missing parts supplied by reference TRBV5-1 and TRBJ2-7, is KAGVTQTPRYLIKTRGQQVTLSCSPISGHRSVSWYQQTPGQGLQFLFEYFSETQRNKGNFPGRFSGRQFSNSRSEMNVSTLELGDSALYLCASSGADSFSYEQYFGPGTRLTVT.

This clonotype was seen a handful of times. This rearrangement joins TRBV14 to TRBJ2-1; 10 bases match TRBD2. The J segment lost 8 bases and the V segment lost 1 base, leaving 5 bases of the junction unmatched. Germline V gives CDR1 SGHDN, CDR2 FVKESK. CDR3 length: 15 residues. This CDR3 reads CASSQGLAGVYEQFF. Here the CDR3 DNA reads TGTGCCAGCAGCCAAGGGCTAGCGGGAGTCTATGAGCAGTTCTTC.

This clonotype was counted ten times or more. The chain combines TRBV30 with TRBJ2-5, with 7 positions matching TRBD2. Germline trimming cut 0 bases from V and 3 bases from J; bases unmatched to any gene: 1. CDR3 size: 13 residues. Germline CDR1 GTSNPN, CDR2 SVGIG (reference sequence). DNA of the CDR3: TGTGCCTGGAGTGTTCTAGCGGAAGAGACCCAGTACTTC. Translating gives CAWSVLAEETQYF.

This clonotype has a count of ten or more. The chain links TRBV6-1 to TRBJ2-1, with D possibly matching TRBD2 (6 bases). Trimming cost V 5 bases and J 7 bases, with 15 bases left between them. Germline values: CDR1 MNHNS, CDR2 SASEGT. This CDR3 contains 14 residues. CDR3 bases: TGTGCCAGCAGTTACGGGGGAGTGCCTAATGAGCAGTTCTTC. Residues: CASSYGGVPNEQFF.

A word on this clonotype: A much more abundant neighbour one base away suggests this may be a read error. The J gene is TRBJ1-2, the V gene TRBV6-1; TRBD1 matches at 7 bases. The junction had 3 bases not matched to a gene; V was cut back by 6 bases and J by 2 bases. This CDR3 contains 13 residues. Germline CDR1 and CDR2: MNHNS and SASEGT. The CDR3 protein is CASRVDRNYGYTF. The DNA of the CDR3 is TGTGCCAGCAGGGTGGACAGGAACTATGGCTACACCTTC.

The J gene is TRBJ2-1, the V gene TRBV20-1; TRBD2 matches 9 bases. Germline CDR1 and CDR2: DFQATT and SNEGSKA (reference sequence). The V and J ends lost 6 bases and 10 bases, in that order; junction bases with no gene match: 10. The CDR3 has 13 residues. This CDR3 reads CSAFGLAMREQFF. CDR3 nucleotide sequence: TGCAGTGCCTTCGGACTAGCGATGAGGGAGCAGTTCTTC.

In the case of this clonotype: An end of the junction differs from the germline gene, which may be a read error. The V gene is TRBV7-8, the J gene TRBJ2-2; possible D gene TRBD2, 6 bases. CDR3 length: 15 amino acids. Germline CDR1 reads SGHVS; CDR2 reads FQNEAQ. CDR3 sequence: CASSPPGRATGGLFF. CDR3 nucleotide sequence: TGTGCCAGCAGCCCCCCTGGCAGGGCCACCGGGGGGCTGTTTTTT.

Many counts were recorded for this clonotype. The gene calls are TRBV29-1 and TRBJ1-1; 11 bases line up with TRBD1. This CDR3 is built from 16 residues. Germline loops: CDR1 SQVTM, CDR2 ANQGSEA. After removal of 1 base from V and 7 bases from J, the junction contained 11 bases not matched to a gene. This CDR3 is CSVEGGAGTGGREAFF. The CDR3 DNA reads TGCAGCGTTGAAGGAGGGGCCGGGACAGGGGGACGTGAAGCTTTCTTT.

This clonotype was found many times. The chain combines TRBV12-3 or TRBV12-4 with TRBJ2-7; no clear D gene. Trimming shortened V by 5 bases and J by 3 bases, and 11 bases separated the two germline ends. CDR3 size: 13 residues. The CDR3 nucleotides are TGTGCCAGCAGTCCTCTTAACAGCTACGAGCAGTACTTC. Protein product: CASSPLNSYEQYF.

This clonotype was counted between two and nine times. The genes are TRBV18 and TRBJ1-1; 8 bases match TRBD1. CDR1 is KGHSH, CDR2 LQKENI, per germline. CDR3 length: 15 amino acids. Trimming cost V 1 base and J 4 bases; bases outside gene matches: 5. CDR3 bases: TGTGCCAGCTCACCACTTGGGACAGGATTCACTGAAGCTTTCTTT. It specifies CASSPLGTGFTEAFF. Based on the CDR3 plus reference TRBV18 and TRBJ1-1, the full variable domain is NAGVMQNPRHLVRRRGQEARLRCSPMKGHSHVYWYRQLPEEGLKFMVYLQKENIIDESGMPKERFSAEFPKEGPSILRIQQVVRGDSAAYFCASSPLGTGFTEAFFGQGTRLTVV.

In this sample, this clonotype turned up a few times. This sequence joins TRBV3-1 and TRBJ2-7; D might be TRBD1 (6 bases). The CDR3 spans 16 residues. The V and J ends lost 3 bases and 8 bases respectively, with 23 bases between them. Germline loops: CDR1 LGHDT, CDR2 YNNKEL (reference sequence). CDR3 sequence: CASSHGFRQALRKQYF. As DNA, the CDR3 is TGTGCCAGCAGCCACGGCTTTCGACAGGCCCTACGAAAGCAGTACTTC.

The chain recombines TRBV7-9 with TRBJ2-6; 7 bases match TRBD1. Looked up from germline, CDR1 is SEHNR and CDR2 is FQNEAQ (reference sequence). The V segment lost 5 bases and the J segment 6 bases; nucleotides outside the gene matches: 1. This CDR3 has 13 amino acids. The CDR3 protein is CASSQGVANVLTF. The DNA of the CDR3 is TGTGCCAGCAGCCAGGGGGTGGCCAACGTCCTGACTTTC.